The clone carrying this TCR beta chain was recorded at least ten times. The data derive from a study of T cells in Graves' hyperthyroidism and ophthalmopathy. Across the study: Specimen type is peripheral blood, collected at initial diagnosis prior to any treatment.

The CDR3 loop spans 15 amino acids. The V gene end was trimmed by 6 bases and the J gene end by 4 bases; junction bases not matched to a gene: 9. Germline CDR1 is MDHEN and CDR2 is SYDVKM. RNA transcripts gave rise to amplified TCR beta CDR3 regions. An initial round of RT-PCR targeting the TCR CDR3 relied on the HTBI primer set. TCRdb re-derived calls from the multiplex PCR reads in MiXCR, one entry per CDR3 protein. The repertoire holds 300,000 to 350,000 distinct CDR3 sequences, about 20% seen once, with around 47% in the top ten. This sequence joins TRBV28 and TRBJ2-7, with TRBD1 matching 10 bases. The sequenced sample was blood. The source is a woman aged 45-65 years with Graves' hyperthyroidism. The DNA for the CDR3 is TGTGCCAGCAGCCAACCGGGACAGGGGTTGTACGAGCAGTACTTC. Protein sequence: CASSQPGQGLYEQYF.